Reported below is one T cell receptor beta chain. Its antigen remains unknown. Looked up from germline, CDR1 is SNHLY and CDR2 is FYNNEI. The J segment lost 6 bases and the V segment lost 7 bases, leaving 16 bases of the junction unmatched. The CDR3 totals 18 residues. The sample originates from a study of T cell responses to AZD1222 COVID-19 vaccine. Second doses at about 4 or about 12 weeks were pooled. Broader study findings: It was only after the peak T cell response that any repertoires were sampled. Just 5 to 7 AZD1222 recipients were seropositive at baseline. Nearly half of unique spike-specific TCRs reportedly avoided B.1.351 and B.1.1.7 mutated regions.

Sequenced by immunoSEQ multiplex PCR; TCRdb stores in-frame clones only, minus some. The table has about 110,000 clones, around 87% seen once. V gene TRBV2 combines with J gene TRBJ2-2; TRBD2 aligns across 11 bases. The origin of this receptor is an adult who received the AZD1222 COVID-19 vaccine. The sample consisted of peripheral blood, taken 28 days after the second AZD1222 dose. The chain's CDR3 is CASKFLSGGAGKAGELFF. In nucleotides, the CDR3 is TGTGCCAGCAAGTTCCTTAGCGGGGGGGCTGGGAAAGCCGGGGAGCTGTTTTTT.